Below, 10 T cell receptor beta chains from the same sample are listed, as sequenced in a study of high-grade serous ovarian cancer treatment subgroups. Data came from immunoSEQ multiplex PCR; TCRdb stores just in-frame clones and leaves some out. The table includes approximately 4,500 clones, about 67% detected once. The tumor samples were collected prior to definitive surgery or chemotherapy. The specimen was tumor tissue. These receptors all come from a human donor with high-grade serous ovarian cancer.

In DNA form, the CDR3 reads TGCGCCAGTAGGACAGGTTTGAACACTGAAGCTTTCTTT. This gives the protein CASRTGLNTEAFF. The chain carries TRBV5-1 and TRBJ1-1; 7 bases are shared with TRBD1. Trimming took 8 bases from V and 0 from J; bases not matched to a gene: 4. Germline CDR1 SGHRS, CDR2 YFSETQ. This CDR3 is 13 amino acids long.

This clone was seen only once. Germline and junction disagree at one end, which may indicate a read error. The chain recombines TRBV6-6 with TRBJ2-3; the D is unclear. The CDR3 covers 14 residues. Per the germline V gene, CDR1 is MNHNY and CDR2 is SVGAGI (reference sequence). The CDR3 is CTSSYYASTDTQYF. The CDR3 DNA reads TGTACCAGCAGTTATTACGCTAGCACAGATACGCAGTATTTT.

V gene TRBV7-2 combines with J gene TRBJ2-3, with 7 nucleotides matching TRBD1. CDR3 size: 17 residues. J lost 2 bases, V lost 4 bases, and 12 bases had no gene match. The germline gives CDR1 SGHTA, CDR2 FQGNSA. CDR3 bases: TGTGCCAGCAGCTCTAGGGACAGCGGAAAAGTCACAGATACGCAGTATTTT. Translated, it gives CASSSRDSGKVTDTQYF.

This clone was seen a handful of times. The chain links TRBV4-2 to TRBJ2-1; D is perhaps TRBD1 or TRBD2 (5 bases each). The V gene's germline CDR1 is LGHNA and CDR2 YNFKEQ. The CDR3 spans 15 residues. V was shortened by 2 bases and J by 4 bases, with 12 bases between the two germline ends. For the CDR3, the DNA is TGTGCCAGCAGCCAACAATGGGACGTTTACAATGAGCAGTTCTTC. It encodes CASSQQWDVYNEQFF.

This clone turned up a few times. This chain links TRBV14 with TRBJ1-2, with TRBD1 matching over 10 bases. The germline V gene encodes CDR1 SGHDN and CDR2 FVKESK. The CDR3 totals 16 residues. After removal of 3 bases from V and 4 bases from J, the junction contained 8 bases not matched to a gene. DNA of the CDR3: TGTGCCAGCAGCCAGAGCTCCGGGACAGGGGCCTATGGCTACACCTTC. Its protein is CASSQSSGTGAYGYTF.

CDR3 in amino acids: CASSFQPNQPQHF. The CDR3 DNA follows: TGTGCCAGCAGTTTTCAGCCCAATCAGCCCCAGCATTTT. The rearrangement links TRBV27 to TRBJ1-5; D unresolved. This CDR3 spans 13 amino acids. Germline lookup yields CDR1 MNHEY and CDR2 SMNVEV (reference sequence). Trimming cost V 3 bases and J 3 bases, with 6 bases left between them.

CDR3 residues: CASSLVDNGYTF. Written as DNA, the CDR3 is TGCGCCAGCAGCTTGGTAGACAATGGCTACACCTTC. J is TRBJ1-2 and V is TRBV5-1, with D uncertain. The V end was cut by 0 bases, the J end by 6 bases, with 6 bases between. This CDR3 is 12 amino acids long. Germline CDR1 is SGHRS and CDR2 is YFSETQ. The variable domain in full, completed from reference TRBV5-1 and TRBJ1-2, reads KAGVTQTPRYLIKTRGQQVTLSCSPISGHRSVSWYQQTPGQGLQFLFEYFSETQRNKGNFPGRFSGRQFSNSRSEMNVSTLELGDSALYLCASSLVDNGYTFGSGTRLTVV.

J is TRBJ2-1 and V is TRBV7-3; maybe TRBD2 (5 bases). The CDR3 covers 15 residues. The V end was cut by 2 bases, the J end by 0 bases, with 8 bases between. Germline loops: CDR1 SGHTA, CDR2 FQGTGA. CDR3 sequence reads: CASSLEGSSYNEQFF. In DNA, the CDR3 is TGTGCCAGCAGCTTAGAGGGTAGCTCCTACAATGAGCAGTTCTTC.

The chain combines TRBV5-5 with TRBJ2-1; TRBD2 matches at 10 bases. This CDR3 has 17 residues. Germline V gene lookup returns CDR1 SGHKS and CDR2 YYEKEE (reference sequence). V lost 0 bases to trimming and J lost 9 bases; unmatched junction nucleotides: 12. CDR3 DNA: TGTGCCAGCAGCTTGGTATGGCCGGGACTAGCGAGAGGTGAGCAGTTCTTC. Its translation is CASSLVWPGLARGEQFF.

The V and J genes are TRBV9 and TRBJ2-3; 7 positions agree with TRBD2. V lost 0 bases to trimming and J lost 0 bases; unmatched junction nucleotides: 7. This CDR3 contains 17 residues. Germline V gives CDR1 SGDLS, CDR2 YYNGEE. The CDR3 bases are TGTGCCAGCAGCGTAGCTTCGGCTAGCGGTAGCACAGATACGCAGTATTTT. Translated: CASSVASASGSTDTQYF.